This T cell receptor (beta chain) originates from a study of blood T cell repertoires in COVID-19. As for the study in general: Sites in the United States, Italy and Spain provided acute and convalescent COVID-19 samples. T cells, B-cell-depleted T cells, or PBMCs provided the cDNA or gDNA that served as material.

This CDR3 spans 12 amino acids. CDR1 is SGHAT, CDR2 FQNNGV, per germline. The V end lost 1 base, the J end lost 7 bases, and 7 bases lay between the germline ends. Per the original methods: Researchers report that nucleated cell counts were estimated from reference gene primer amplification. Clones were read by immunoSEQ multiplex PCR, and TCRdb kept only the in-frame ones, dropping some. Clone size and V and J calls were adopted from that table, with D and trimming inferred from the DNA. Of about 76,000 clones listed, around 91% are singletons. Sequencing used peripheral blood. This receptor was identified in a human donor in a cohort sampled during active COVID-19. The chain couples TRBV11-2 to TRBJ2-5; D might be TRBD2 (6 bases). The CDR3 spells CASSLVSGTQYF. The CDR3 DNA sequence: TGTGCCAGCAGCTTAGTTAGCGGGACCCAGTACTTC.